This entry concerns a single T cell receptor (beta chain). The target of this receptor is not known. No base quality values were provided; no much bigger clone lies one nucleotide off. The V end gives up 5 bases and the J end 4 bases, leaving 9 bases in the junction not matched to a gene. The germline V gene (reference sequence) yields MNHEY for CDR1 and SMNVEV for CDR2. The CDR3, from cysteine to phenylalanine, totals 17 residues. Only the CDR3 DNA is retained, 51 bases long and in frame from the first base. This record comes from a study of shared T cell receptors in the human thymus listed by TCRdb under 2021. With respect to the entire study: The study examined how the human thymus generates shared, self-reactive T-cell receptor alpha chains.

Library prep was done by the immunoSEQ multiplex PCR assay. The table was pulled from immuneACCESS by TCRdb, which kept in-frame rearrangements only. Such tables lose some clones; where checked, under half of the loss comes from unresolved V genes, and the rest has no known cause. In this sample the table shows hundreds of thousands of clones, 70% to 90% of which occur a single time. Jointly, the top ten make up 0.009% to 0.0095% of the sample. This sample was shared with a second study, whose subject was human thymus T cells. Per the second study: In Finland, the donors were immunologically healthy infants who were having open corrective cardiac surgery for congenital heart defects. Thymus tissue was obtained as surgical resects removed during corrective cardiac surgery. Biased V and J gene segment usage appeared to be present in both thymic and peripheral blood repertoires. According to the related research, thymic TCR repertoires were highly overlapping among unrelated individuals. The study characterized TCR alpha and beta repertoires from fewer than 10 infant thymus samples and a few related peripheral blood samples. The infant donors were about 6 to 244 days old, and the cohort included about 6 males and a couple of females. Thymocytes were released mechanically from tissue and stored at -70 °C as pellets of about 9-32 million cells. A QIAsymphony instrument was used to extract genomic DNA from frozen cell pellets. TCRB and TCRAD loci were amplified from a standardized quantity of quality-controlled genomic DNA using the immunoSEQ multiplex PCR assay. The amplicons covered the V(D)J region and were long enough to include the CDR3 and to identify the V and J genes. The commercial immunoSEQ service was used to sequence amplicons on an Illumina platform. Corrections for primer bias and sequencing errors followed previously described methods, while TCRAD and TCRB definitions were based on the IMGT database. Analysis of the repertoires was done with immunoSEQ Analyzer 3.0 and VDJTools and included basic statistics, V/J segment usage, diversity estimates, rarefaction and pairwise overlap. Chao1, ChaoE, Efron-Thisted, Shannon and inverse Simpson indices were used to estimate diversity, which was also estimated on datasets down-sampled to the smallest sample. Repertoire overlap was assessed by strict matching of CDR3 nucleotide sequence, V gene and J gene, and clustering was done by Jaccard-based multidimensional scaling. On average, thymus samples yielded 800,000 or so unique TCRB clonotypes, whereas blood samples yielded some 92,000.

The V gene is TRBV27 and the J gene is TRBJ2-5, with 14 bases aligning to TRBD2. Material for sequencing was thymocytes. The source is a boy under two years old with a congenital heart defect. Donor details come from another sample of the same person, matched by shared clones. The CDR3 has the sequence CASSPGTSGREGETQYF. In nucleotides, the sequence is TGTGCCAGCAGTCCCGGGACTAGCGGGAGAGAGGGAGAGACCCAGTACTTC.